This T cell receptor beta chain was identified in a study of blood T cell repertoires in COVID-19. CDR3 length: 14 amino acids. With 9 bases removed from V and 2 bases from J, the gap between germline ends came to 14 bases. Germline-derived CDR1 and CDR2 are SNHLY and FYNNEI. Here immunoSEQ multiplex PCR was the method, and the copy in TCRdb shows in-frame clones only, minus some. Altogether 30,000 or so clones are present, almost 85% being singletons, with the ten largest covering around 8.6%. The receptor was isolated from an older man with active COVID-19. Source material: peripheral blood. V and J are TRBV2 and TRBJ1-3; tentative D call: TRBD1 (6 bases). The CDR3 DNA sequence: TGTGCCAGTACCCCAGGGGATACTGGAAACACCATATATTTT. Translating gives CASTPGDTGNTIYF.